This is a list of T cell receptor beta chains from one sample in a study of T cell responses to AZD1222 COVID-19 vaccine. The table came from immunoSEQ multiplex PCR; TCRdb's copy has only in-frame clones and leaves some out. The sample comprises tens of thousands of clones, 80% to 90% of which are singletons, and roughly an eighth rests with the top ten. Sequencing was performed on peripheral blood, taken on day 0 of AZD1222 vaccination. The receptor set was obtained from an adult in good health. CDR3s include the opening cysteine and the closing phenylalanine or tryptophan. Fields, in order: D gene, clone size, J gene, V gene, CDR3 protein, CDR3 DNA. A D gene is named only where the DNA matches it firmly. Size is stated for part of the rows, as once, few or many counts, or as a class when the clone is expanded.

d_gene: TRBD2; abundance: NA; j_gene: TRBJ2-1; v_gene: TRBV7-4; CDR3aa: CASSLGGWGKRGTSGEYEQFF; CDR3nt: TGTGCCAGCAGCTTAGGGGGTTGGGGCAAACGTGGAACTAGCGGGGAGTATGAGCAGTTCTTC
d_gene: NA; abundance: NA; j_gene: TRBJ1-6; v_gene: TRBV5-1; CDR3aa: CASSSTVGSSPLHF; CDR3nt: TGCGCCAGCAGCTCCACGGTGGGAAGTTCACCCCTCCACTTT
d_gene: TRBD2; abundance: NA; j_gene: TRBJ2-3; v_gene: TRBV9; CDR3aa: CASSVGTSGGGADTQYF; CDR3nt: TGTGCCAGCAGCGTAGGAACTAGCGGGGGCGGCGCAGATACGCAGTATTTT
d_gene: NA; abundance: few; j_gene: TRBJ2-6; v_gene: TRBV4-1; CDR3aa: CASSQGSAIGAGANVLTF; CDR3nt: TGCGCCAGCAGCCAGGGGTCGGCCATAGGAGCCGGGGCCAACGTCCTGACTTTC
d_gene: NA; abundance: NA; j_gene: TRBJ2-7; v_gene: TRBV4-2; CDR3aa: CASSQAAGDTSYEQYF; CDR3nt: TGTGCCAGCAGCCAAGCCGCCGGCGACACTTCCTACGAGCAGTACTTC
d_gene: TRBD1; abundance: NA; j_gene: TRBJ1-1; v_gene: TRBV10-3; CDR3aa: CAIRQGAGIMSEAFF; CDR3nt: TGTGCCATCAGACAGGGGGCCGGGATAATGTCTGAAGCTTTCTTT
d_gene: TRBD2; abundance: NA; j_gene: TRBJ2-1; v_gene: TRBV9; CDR3aa: CASSVRTSGVEQFF; CDR3nt: TGTGCCAGCAGCGTGAGGACTAGCGGGGTTGAGCAGTTCTTC
d_gene: NA; abundance: NA; j_gene: TRBJ2-5; v_gene: TRBV5-1; CDR3aa: CASSRGRGEETQYF; CDR3nt: TGCGCCAGCAGCCGGGGACGGGGAGAAGAGACCCAGTACTTC
d_gene: NA; abundance: NA; j_gene: TRBJ2-1; v_gene: TRBV19; CDR3aa: CASSNFRGGQQTYNEQFF; CDR3nt: TGTGCCAGTAGTAATTTTAGAGGAGGACAGCAAACCTACAATGAGCAGTTCTTC
d_gene: NA; abundance: NA; j_gene: TRBJ1-3; v_gene: TRBV9; CDR3aa: CASSVASGNTIYF; CDR3nt: TGTGCCAGCAGCGTAGCCTCTGGAAACACCATATATTTT
d_gene: NA; abundance: NA; j_gene: TRBJ2-3; v_gene: TRBV10-3; CDR3aa: CAISEPQLTSRESTDTQYF; CDR3nt: TGTGCCATCAGTGAACCCCAACTTACGAGCAGGGAAAGCACAGATACGCAGTATTTT
d_gene: NA; abundance: NA; j_gene: TRBJ2-1; v_gene: TRBV7-3; CDR3aa: CASSRGDYNEQFF; CDR3nt: TGTGCCAGCAGTAGGGGGGACTACAATGAGCAGTTCTTC
d_gene: TRBD1; abundance: NA; j_gene: TRBJ2-7; v_gene: TRBV6-2/TRBV6-3; CDR3aa: CASSTGQDSYEQYF; CDR3nt: TGTGCCAGCAGTACCGGACAGGACTCCTACGAGCAGTACTTC
d_gene: NA; abundance: NA; j_gene: TRBJ1-5; v_gene: TRBV28; CDR3aa: CASSLWGKGESNQPQHF; CDR3nt: TGTGCCAGCAGTTTATGGGGAAAGGGAGAAAGCAATCAGCCCCAGCATTTT
d_gene: TRBD2; abundance: few; j_gene: TRBJ2-7; v_gene: TRBV5-1; CDR3aa: CASSLEAGGEQYF; CDR3nt: TGCGCCAGCAGCTTGGAGGCCGGGGGGGAGCAGTACTTC
d_gene: NA; abundance: few; j_gene: TRBJ2-7; v_gene: TRBV6-5; CDR3aa: CASSYPGTYEQYF; CDR3nt: TGTGCCAGCAGTTACCCGGGGACCTACGAGCAGTACTTC
d_gene: NA; abundance: once; j_gene: TRBJ2-5; v_gene: TRBV10-3; CDR3aa: CAISETASVEETQYF; CDR3nt: TGTGCCATCAGTGAGACGGCTAGCGTGGAGGAGACCCAGTACTTC
d_gene: NA; abundance: NA; j_gene: TRBJ2-1; v_gene: TRBV19; CDR3aa: CASSIGWVPVSNEQFF; CDR3nt: TGTGCCAGTAGTATCGGGTGGGTCCCCGTCTCCAATGAGCAGTTCTTC
d_gene: TRBD1; abundance: once; j_gene: TRBJ2-6; v_gene: TRBV7-3; CDR3aa: CASSPPGTGRLGANVLTF; CDR3nt: TGTGCCAGCAGCCCTCCCGGGACAGGGCGTCTGGGGGCCAACGTCCTGACTTTC
d_gene: NA; abundance: NA; j_gene: TRBJ1-1; v_gene: TRBV11-2; CDR3aa: CASSLGDTPRGFF; CDR3nt: TGTGCCAGCAGCTTGGGGGACACCCCACGGGGTTTCTTT
d_gene: NA; abundance: NA; j_gene: TRBJ2-2; v_gene: TRBV21-1; CDR3aa: CASRFGGPGTGELFF; CDR3nt: TGTGCCAGCAGATTTGGGGGGCCCGGCACCGGGGAGCTGTTTTTT
d_gene: TRBD1; abundance: NA; j_gene: TRBJ1-1; v_gene: TRBV6-5; CDR3aa: CASRDTGARWTEAFF; CDR3nt: TGTGCCAGCAGGGACACAGGGGCCCGGTGGACTGAAGCTTTCTTT
d_gene: NA; abundance: NA; j_gene: TRBJ1-6; v_gene: TRBV27; CDR3aa: CASSLVGTSHNSPLHF; CDR3nt: TGTGCCAGCAGTTTGGTTGGGACGTCGCATAATTCACCCCTCCACTTT
d_gene: NA; abundance: NA; j_gene: TRBJ2-3; v_gene: TRBV7-9; CDR3aa: CASKAGGFPTDTQYF; CDR3nt: TGTGCCAGCAAGGCCGGGGGCTTCCCTACAGATACGCAGTATTTT
d_gene: TRBD1; abundance: NA; j_gene: TRBJ2-1; v_gene: TRBV5-4; CDR3aa: CASSIGQGSSYNEQFF; CDR3nt: TGTGCCAGCAGCATCGGACAGGGGAGCTCCTACAATGAGCAGTTCTTC
d_gene: NA; abundance: NA; j_gene: TRBJ2-5; v_gene: TRBV9; CDR3aa: CASSGTETQYF; CDR3nt: TGTGCCAGCAGCGGGACAGAGACCCAGTACTTC
d_gene: TRBD2; abundance: NA; j_gene: TRBJ2-1; v_gene: TRBV5-4; CDR3aa: CASSSSAGTSGGAANEQFF; CDR3nt: TGTGCCAGCAGCTCCTCCGCTGGGACTAGCGGGGGGGCTGCCAATGAGCAGTTCTTC
d_gene: NA; abundance: NA; j_gene: TRBJ2-2; v_gene: TRBV3-1/TRBV3-2; CDR3aa: CASSQDPAGELFF; CDR3nt: TGTGCCAGCAGCCAAGATCCAGCCGGGGAGCTGTTTTTT
d_gene: NA; abundance: NA; j_gene: TRBJ1-5; v_gene: TRBV30; CDR3aa: CAWSAGGSNQPQHF; CDR3nt: TGTGCCTGGAGCGCCGGGGGCAGCAATCAGCCCCAGCATTTT
d_gene: TRBD1; abundance: NA; j_gene: TRBJ1-2; v_gene: TRBV29-1; CDR3aa: CSVVGQGASWDGYTF; CDR3nt: TGCAGCGTCGTAGGACAGGGGGCATCTTGGGATGGCTACACCTTC
d_gene: TRBD1; abundance: NA; j_gene: TRBJ1-6; v_gene: TRBV9; CDR3aa: CASSPRDRGRNSPLHF; CDR3nt: TGTGCCAGCAGCCCCCGGGACAGGGGTAGGAATTCACCCCTCCACTTT
d_gene: TRBD2; abundance: NA; j_gene: TRBJ2-1; v_gene: TRBV4-2; CDR3aa: CASSQEIAGGYEQFF; CDR3nt: TGTGCCAGCAGCCAAGAAATAGCGGGGGGGTATGAGCAGTTCTTC
d_gene: TRBD1; abundance: NA; j_gene: TRBJ1-6; v_gene: TRBV5-4; CDR3aa: CASSPGVGQGSAPLHF; CDR3nt: TGTGCCAGCAGCCCGGGGGTGGGACAGGGTAGTGCACCCCTCCACTTT
d_gene: TRBD1; abundance: once; j_gene: TRBJ2-3; v_gene: TRBV15; CDR3aa: CATSRGQGFTDTQYF; CDR3nt: TGTGCCACCAGCAGGGGACAGGGTTTCACAGATACGCAGTATTTT
d_gene: NA; abundance: NA; j_gene: TRBJ1-5; v_gene: TRBV27; CDR3aa: CASSQLQGLGNQPQHF; CDR3nt: TGTGCCAGCAGCCAACTACAGGGTCTCGGCAATCAGCCCCAGCATTTT
d_gene: TRBD1; abundance: once; j_gene: TRBJ2-5; v_gene: TRBV19; CDR3aa: CASGQGTETQYF; CDR3nt: TGTGCCAGTGGACAGGGGACAGAGACCCAGTACTTC
d_gene: NA; abundance: NA; j_gene: TRBJ2-7; v_gene: TRBV5-6; CDR3aa: CASSSRGVGYEQYF; CDR3nt: TGTGCCAGCAGCTCGAGAGGGGTGGGCTACGAGCAGTACTTC
d_gene: NA; abundance: NA; j_gene: TRBJ2-2; v_gene: TRBV23-1; CDR3aa: CASSQVSRHATGELFF; CDR3nt: TGCGCCAGCAGTCAAGTATCAAGACATGCCACCGGGGAGCTGTTTTTT
d_gene: NA; abundance: NA; j_gene: TRBJ2-1; v_gene: TRBV2; CDR3aa: CASSERGGGTHNEQFF; CDR3nt: TGTGCCAGCAGTGAACGAGGGGGGGGCACGCACAATGAGCAGTTCTTC
d_gene: NA; abundance: NA; j_gene: TRBJ1-1; v_gene: TRBV14; CDR3aa: CASSQDWGSEAFF; CDR3nt: TGTGCCAGCAGCCAAGATTGGGGTTCTGAAGCTTTCTTT
d_gene: NA; abundance: NA; j_gene: TRBJ1-2; v_gene: TRBV6-5; CDR3aa: CASSTIPEAPYGYTF; CDR3nt: TGTGCCAGCAGTACGATACCGGAAGCTCCATATGGCTACACCTTC
d_gene: TRBD1; abundance: few; j_gene: TRBJ1-5; v_gene: TRBV10-3; CDR3aa: CAISDFRQGMDQPQHF; CDR3nt: TGTGCCATCAGTGACTTCAGACAGGGAATGGATCAGCCCCAGCATTTT
d_gene: NA; abundance: NA; j_gene: TRBJ1-1; v_gene: TRBV20-1; CDR3aa: CSPDYRDEAFF; CDR3nt: TGCAGTCCAGATTATCGGGATGAAGCTTTCTTT
d_gene: NA; abundance: NA; j_gene: TRBJ2-3; v_gene: TRBV6-5; CDR3aa: CASAPPGGTDTQYF; CDR3nt: TGTGCCAGCGCGCCCCCGGGGGGCACAGATACGCAGTATTTT
d_gene: TRBD1; abundance: NA; j_gene: TRBJ1-5; v_gene: TRBV5-8; CDR3aa: CASSLFLGQAQYQPQHF; CDR3nt: TGTGCCAGCAGCTTGTTCTTGGGACAGGCGCAGTATCAGCCCCAGCATTTT
d_gene: NA; abundance: NA; j_gene: TRBJ1-1; v_gene: TRBV9; CDR3aa: CASSGAPNTEAFF; CDR3nt: TGTGCCAGCAGCGGGGCCCCCAACACTGAAGCTTTCTTT
d_gene: NA; abundance: NA; j_gene: TRBJ1-1; v_gene: TRBV6-6; CDR3aa: CASSYREGKTEAFF; CDR3nt: TGTGCCAGCAGTTATAGGGAGGGCAAGACTGAAGCTTTCTTT
d_gene: NA; abundance: NA; j_gene: TRBJ1-3; v_gene: TRBV27; CDR3aa: CASSILPGNTIYF; CDR3nt: TGTGCCAGCAGTATCCTACCTGGAAACACCATATATTTT
d_gene: NA; abundance: NA; j_gene: TRBJ1-5; v_gene: TRBV19; CDR3aa: CASSIVGGPNQPQHF; CDR3nt: TGTGCCAGTAGTATAGTAGGGGGACCCAATCAGCCCCAGCATTTT
d_gene: NA; abundance: NA; j_gene: TRBJ1-2; v_gene: TRBV3-1/TRBV3-2; CDR3aa: CASSQDRRDSILRGYTF; CDR3nt: TGTGCCAGCAGCCAAGATCGTCGGGACTCCATTTTGAGAGGCTACACCTTC
d_gene: NA; abundance: NA; j_gene: TRBJ1-1; v_gene: TRBV2; CDR3aa: CASSEYVTEAFF; CDR3nt: TGTGCCAGCAGTGAATATGTCACTGAAGCTTTCTTT
d_gene: NA; abundance: NA; j_gene: TRBJ2-7; v_gene: TRBV27; CDR3aa: CASSFGLDSYEQYF; CDR3nt: TGTGCCAGCAGTTTTGGACTCGACAGCTACGAGCAGTACTTC
d_gene: NA; abundance: NA; j_gene: TRBJ1-3; v_gene: TRBV9; CDR3aa: CASSVGTSSGNTIYF; CDR3nt: TGTGCCAGCAGCGTAGGGACTAGCTCTGGAAACACCATATATTTT
d_gene: NA; abundance: NA; j_gene: TRBJ2-2; v_gene: TRBV5-1; CDR3aa: CASRVPRPTGELFF; CDR3nt: TGCGCCAGCAGAGTTCCCAGGCCCACCGGGGAGCTGTTTTTT
d_gene: TRBD2; abundance: NA; j_gene: TRBJ2-1; v_gene: TRBV24-1; CDR3aa: CATSDATSGGAGYNEQFF; CDR3nt: TGTGCCACCAGTGATGCCACTAGCGGGGGGGCAGGTTACAATGAGCAGTTCTTC
d_gene: NA; abundance: NA; j_gene: TRBJ1-5; v_gene: TRBV28; CDR3aa: CASSREPSHNQPQHF; CDR3nt: TGTGCCAGCAGCAGGGAACCCTCTCACAATCAGCCCCAGCATTTT
d_gene: NA; abundance: NA; j_gene: TRBJ1-1; v_gene: TRBV5-4; CDR3aa: CASSLGGPWAEAFF; CDR3nt: TGTGCCAGCAGCTTGGGCGGCCCCTGGGCTGAAGCTTTCTTT